This T cell receptor (beta chain) stems from a study of T cell repertoires in cytomegalovirus infection. Study background: As its CMV epitopes, the study selected recently identified HLA-C-restricted and well-studied HLA-B-restricted targets. It was the public TCR beta signatures that indicated both CMV infection and matching HLA type. General study results and limits: Summed frequency of shared TCR beta families picked out CMV carriers who also had the relevant HLA. HLA-C-restricted, CMV-specific TCR beta clonotypes were dominant ex vivo.

TCRdb passed the reads through MiXCR, listing each CDR3 protein once. This sample carries under 850,000 distinct CDR3 sequences, around 31% of them seen once, and the ten largest clones take 18%. The length of the CDR3 is 13 residues. Trimming took off 6 bases at V and 6 bases at J, with 14 bases between the two ends. This clonotype was counted between two and nine times. Its antigen is as yet unknown. The chain is built from TRBV12-3 or TRBV12-4 and TRBJ1-2, with D possibly TRBD1 on 5 matching bases. This clonotype was sampled from a human donor in good health (CMV status not recorded). Some clones in this sample may be carry-over from other donors' samples. Source: cultured PBMCs, taken from culture after CMV antigen stimulation. In DNA, the CDR3 is TGTGCCAGCAGCCGCCTGGTGGGGGATGGCTACACCTTC. Residues: CASSRLVGDGYTF.